The 26 T cell receptor beta chains reported below all come from one sample, sequenced in a study of T-cell memory formation after mild COVID-19. In TCRdb, the 5' RACE reads were re-called with MiXCR into one record per CDR3 protein. Of approximately 290,000 distinct CDR3 sequences in the sample, around 8% were seen once. The sequenced material came from PBMCs or a T cell subset sorted from them (not recorded which). The receptors shown here come from a man younger than 35 who had mild COVID-19 (a few samples of this study predate the infection). Cell type and time point are not known.

This clonotype was found many times. The rearrangement links TRBV20-1 to TRBJ2-7; D gene unclear. Per germline, CDR1 DFQATT and CDR2 SNEGSKA (reference sequence). This CDR3 is 12 amino acids long. V shed 4 bases and J shed 3 bases, with 10 bases lying between them. This chain's CDR3 is CSAKFRHYEQYF. The CDR3 nucleotides read TGCAGTGCTAAATTCCGGCACTACGAGCAGTACTTC.

This chain uses TRBV10-3 with TRBJ1-2; D call uncertain. The CDR3 is made up of 16 amino acids. The V gene's germline CDR1 is ENHRY and CDR2 SYGVKD. V lost 4 bases, J lost 2 bases, and 17 bases lay in between. The chain's CDR3 is CAISGPVREGNYGYTF. Written as DNA, the CDR3 is TGTGCCATCAGTGGGCCTGTGCGGGAAGGAAACTATGGCTACACCTTC.

This clonotype has ten or more counts. J is TRBJ1-5 and V is TRBV20-1, with D hard to call. Germline V CDR1 and CDR2: DFQATT, SNEGSKA (reference sequence). Between the trimmed V and J ends, which lost 3 bases and 1 base, there was a span of 7 bases. The length of the CDR3 is 13 residues. CDR3 nucleotide sequence: TGCAGTGCTAGGTCGGGGAGCAATCAGCCCCAGCATTTT. The encoded protein is CSARSGSNQPQHF.

In this sample, this clonotype turned up a few times. V and J are TRBV27 and TRBJ1-2; D is ambiguous. The CDR3 spans 15 residues. V was pared by 2 bases and J by 4 bases, with 14 bases between. Germline-derived CDR1 and CDR2 are MNHEY and SMNVEV (reference sequence). CDR3: CASSLTTAAFYGYTF. In DNA form, the CDR3 reads TGTGCCAGCAGTTTAACGACGGCAGCTTTCTATGGCTACACCTTC.

This clonotype was observed a handful of times. A single base separates this from a much larger clone, so it may be a read error. The chain uses TRBV6-2 or TRBV6-3 and TRBJ2-3; 9 bases are shared with TRBD1. The ends lost 6 bases at V and 2 bases at J; junction bases unmatched: 3. CDR1 is MNHEY and CDR2 is SVGEGT in the germline V gene. The CDR3 has 14 residues. The CDR3 region is CASRGTGSTDTQYF. CDR3 DNA sequence: TGTGCCAGCAGGGGGACAGGGTCCACAGATACGCAGTATTTT.

This chain uses TRBV4-3 with TRBJ2-7; no reliable D call. CDR3 size: 15 residues. Per germline, CDR1 LGHNA and CDR2 YSLEER. Trimming pared 3 bases from V and 2 bases from J, leaving 14 bases between. CDR3 coding DNA: TGCGCCAGCAGCCACTCCGTATCTAAAACCTACGAGCAGTACTTC. This translates into CASSHSVSKTYEQYF.

The V and J genes are TRBV7-2 and TRBJ1-6, with D possibly being TRBD1 (5 bases). The CDR3 spans 16 residues. V was pared by 1 base and J by 6 bases, with 13 bases between. Germline CDR1 is SGHTA and CDR2 is FQGNSA. The CDR3 sequence: CASSLEGTLSNSPLHF. In DNA, the CDR3 is TGTGCCAGCAGCTTAGAGGGGACCCTTTCTAATTCACCCCTCCACTTT. Full variable domain (rest looked up from reference TRBV7-2 and TRBJ1-6): GAGVSQSPSNKVTEKGKDVELRCDPISGHTALYWYRQSLGQGLEFLIYFQGNSAPDKSGLPSDRFSAERTGGSVSTLTIQRTQQEDSAVYLCASSLEGTLSNSPLHFGNGTRLTVT.

This clonotype was recorded at least ten times. The chain recombines TRBV7-2 with TRBJ2-2; TRBD2 matches at 9 bases. Germline-derived CDR1 and CDR2 are SGHTA and FQGNSA. With V trimmed by 5 bases and J by 6 bases, 7 bases remained unmatched. CDR3 length: 15 residues. The CDR3 spells CASSPQAGGSGELFF. The CDR3 bases are TGTGCCAGCAGCCCACAAGCGGGGGGATCCGGGGAGCTGTTTTTT.

The V gene is TRBV4-1, the J gene TRBJ1-2; the D is unclear. CDR1 and CDR2 from the germline V gene are MGHRA and YSYEKL. Trimming shortened V by 1 base and J by 4 bases, and 10 bases separated the two germline ends. The CDR3 loop spans 14 amino acids. The CDR3 DNA reads as TGCGCCAGCAGCCAAGCCACGGGATCCTATGGCTACACCTTC. As protein: CASSQATGSYGYTF.

V gene TRBV30 combines with J gene TRBJ1-1, with unresolved D. Germline V gene data show CDR1 as GTSNPN and CDR2 as SVGIG (reference sequence). The V gene lost 0 bases and the J gene lost 0 bases, with 5 bases spanning the gap. CDR3 length: 13 amino acids. CDR3 in amino acids: CAWSVSLNTEAFF. CDR3 nucleotide sequence: TGTGCCTGGAGTGTAAGCTTGAACACTGAAGCTTTCTTT.

DNA of the CDR3: TGCACCAGCAGCAGTTCTCCGGGCGGGTTCTACGAGCAGTACGTC. This encodes CTSSSSPGGFYEQYV. The chain employs TRBV1 and TRBJ2-7; the tabulated D call, TRBD2, remains unverified against the DNA. TRBV1 is termed a pseudogene. The CDR3 runs to 15 residues.

This clonotype was counted at least ten times. This chain joins TRBV7-6 and TRBJ1-1; 7 bases fit TRBD1. This CDR3 has 16 amino acids. The trim removed 5 bases at V and 5 bases at J, leaving 14 bases unmatched. Germline assignment: CDR1 SGHVS and CDR2 FNYEAQ. The DNA for the CDR3 is TGTGCCAGCAGCATTACAGGGGCGGGAGGGATAACTGAAGCTTTCTTT. This sequence encodes CASSITGAGGITEAFF.

This clonotype was detected many times. V usage is TRBV3-1 and J usage is TRBJ2-5; 9 bases are a match to TRBD2. The CDR3 contains 14 residues. The V gene's germline CDR1 is LGHDT and CDR2 YNNKEL (reference sequence). Germline trimming cut 7 bases from V and 2 bases from J; bases unmatched to any gene: 5. CDR3 region: CASIKAGGQETQYF. CDR3 coding DNA: TGTGCCAGCATAAAGGCGGGGGGGCAAGAGACCCAGTACTTC.

The chain is built from TRBV18 and TRBJ1-2; TRBD1 matches at 10 bases. J was trimmed by 3 bases and V by 4 bases; bases with no gene match: 8. CDR3 length equals 16 residues. In germline, CDR1 is KGHSH, CDR2 LQKENI. CDR3 nucleotides: TGTGCCAGCTCACAGACCCCGGGACAGGGGTACTATGGCTACACCTTC. Amino acids: CASSQTPGQGYYGYTF.

This clonotype appeared many times. The rearrangement uses TRBV4-1 and TRBJ1-5, with D perhaps matching TRBD1 (6 bases). Deletions cut 5 bases from V and 1 base from J, with 12 bases between. This CDR3 has 15 residues. The V gene's germline CDR1 is MGHRA and CDR2 YSYEKL. The CDR3 spells CASSKIGQSNQPQHF. The CDR3 coding sequence is TGCGCCAGCAGCAAAATTGGACAGAGCAATCAGCCCCAGCATTTT.

The chain joins TRBV6-5 to TRBJ2-2; D not resolved. The CDR3 runs to 14 residues. V dropped 10 bases and J dropped 5 bases, with 17 bases sitting between them. The germline gives CDR1 MNHEY, CDR2 SVGAGI. CDR3 sequence reads: CATKRQLETGELFF. The CDR3 DNA reads TGTGCCACCAAAAGGCAGTTGGAGACCGGGGAGCTGTTTTTT.

The chain is built from TRBV12-3 or TRBV12-4 and TRBJ1-2, with 8 bases lining up with TRBD1. The CDR3 runs to 13 residues. The V and J ends lost 6 bases and 8 bases, in that order; junction bases with no gene match: 8. CDR3 residues: CASRPTRQGGYTF. The CDR3 nucleotides read TGTGCCAGCAGGCCAACTCGACAGGGGGGCTACACCTTC.

The genes are TRBV13 and TRBJ2-7; the match to TRBD1 covers 10 bases. The germline V gene encodes CDR1 PRHDT and CDR2 FYEKMQ (reference sequence). After removal of 4 bases from V and 2 bases from J, the junction contained 8 bases not matched to a gene. This CDR3 is 16 amino acids long. The CDR3 DNA sequence: TGTGCCAGCAGCTCCCTTGGGGACAGGGGTCCCTACGAGCAGTACTTC. Translation: CASSSLGDRGPYEQYF.

Only a few counts were recorded for this clonotype. CDR3 protein: CATSSRNPTQPQHF. CDR3 coding DNA: TGTGCCACCAGCAGCCGTAACCCGACTCAGCCCCAGCATTTT. V usage is TRBV15 and J usage is TRBJ1-5; D is ambiguous. Trimming cost V 3 bases and J 6 bases, with 12 bases left between them. Germline V CDR1 and CDR2: LNHNV, YYDKDF (reference sequence). The CDR3 extends over 14 amino acids. The full variable domain, its missing parts supplied by reference TRBV15 and TRBJ1-5, is DAMVIQNPRYQVTQFGKPVTLSCSQTLNHNVMYWYQQKSSQAPKLLFHYYDKDFNNEADTPDNFQSRRPNTSFCFLDIRSPGLGDTAMYLCATSSRNPTQPQHFGDGTRLSIL.

This clonotype was recorded a few times. V is TRBV13 and J is TRBJ2-1; D unclear. The CDR3 sequence is 15 residues long. The germline V gene has CDR1 PRHDT and CDR2 FYEKMQ (reference sequence). V was shortened by 5 bases and J by 2 bases, with 13 bases between the two germline ends. The chain's CDR3 is CASSQRSSPYNEQFF. In DNA form, the CDR3 reads TGTGCCAGCAGCCAGAGGAGCAGTCCCTACAATGAGCAGTTCTTC.

This clonotype has more than one count but fewer than ten. The chain uses TRBV13 and TRBJ2-3, with D maybe TRBD1 (6 bases). Germline V gene data show CDR1 as PRHDT and CDR2 as FYEKMQ (reference sequence). Trimming took off 9 bases at V and 4 bases at J, with 17 bases between the two ends. This CDR3 spans 14 amino acids. Here the CDR3 DNA reads TGTGCCAGTGCCGTGTGGGGGCAGGCAGATACGCAGTATTTT. It specifies CASAVWGQADTQYF.

This clonotype was picked up a small number of times. J is TRBJ2-5 and V is TRBV18; TRBD2 agrees at 7 bases. The V gene's germline CDR1 is KGHSH and CDR2 LQKENI. The J segment lost 3 bases and the V segment lost 2 bases, leaving 3 bases of the junction unmatched. The CDR3 spans 14 residues. Written as DNA, the CDR3 is TGTGCCAGCTCACCATACAGCGGGGAAGAGACCCAGTACTTC. This translates into CASSPYSGEETQYF.

The V and J genes are TRBV12-3 or TRBV12-4 and TRBJ2-6; 8 bases are shared with TRBD2. V was pared by 2 bases and J by 0 bases, with 3 bases of the junction left unmatched. The CDR3 covers 17 residues. The CDR3 sequence: CASSLRLAGSGANVLTF. DNA for the CDR3: TGTGCCAGCAGTTTACGCCTAGCGGGCTCTGGGGCCAACGTCCTGACTTTC.

This sequence joins TRBV21-1 and TRBJ2-7; the DNA was not used to check the table's D call, TRBD1. TRBV21-1 is termed a pseudogene. This CDR3 contains 12 residues. In DNA form, the CDR3 reads TGTGCCAGCAGCAAGACAGGGAACGAGCAGTACGTC. Amino acid sequence: CASSKTGNEQYV.

There are many counts of this clonotype. The J gene is TRBJ2-1, the V gene TRBV20-1; 8 nucleotides agree with TRBD2. The length of the CDR3 is 16 residues. The V and J ends lost 3 bases and 1 base, in that order; junction bases with no gene match: 8. The germline CDR1 and CDR2 sequences are DFQATT and SNEGSKA (reference sequence). The CDR3, as DNA: TGCAGTGCTAGGGTAATTTTAGCGGGGTCCTACAATGAGCAGTTCTTC. This translates into CSARVILAGSYNEQFF.

The chain links TRBV6-6 to TRBJ1-1, with 7 nucleotides matching TRBD1. The CDR3 consists of 14 residues. The V segment lost 8 bases and the J segment 0 bases; nucleotides outside the gene matches: 6. Germline values: CDR1 MNHNY, CDR2 SVGAGI (reference sequence). In DNA form, the CDR3 reads TGTGCCAGCGATCGACAGGGTTTGAACACTGAAGCTTTCTTT. This encodes CASDRQGLNTEAFF.